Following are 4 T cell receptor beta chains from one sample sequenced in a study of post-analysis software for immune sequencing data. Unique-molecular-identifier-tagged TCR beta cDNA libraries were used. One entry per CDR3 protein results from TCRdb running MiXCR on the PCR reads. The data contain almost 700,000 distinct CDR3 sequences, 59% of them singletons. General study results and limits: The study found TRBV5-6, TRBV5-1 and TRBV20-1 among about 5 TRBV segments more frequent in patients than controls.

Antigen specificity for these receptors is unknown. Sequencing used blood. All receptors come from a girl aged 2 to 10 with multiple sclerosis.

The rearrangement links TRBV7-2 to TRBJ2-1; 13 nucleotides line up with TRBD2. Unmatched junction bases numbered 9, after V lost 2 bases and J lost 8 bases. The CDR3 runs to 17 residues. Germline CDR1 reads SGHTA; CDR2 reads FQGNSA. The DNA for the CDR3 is TGTGCCAGCAGCTTACGGGGACTAGCGGGAATCGGCGATGAGCAGTTCTTC. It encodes CASSLRGLAGIGDEQFF.

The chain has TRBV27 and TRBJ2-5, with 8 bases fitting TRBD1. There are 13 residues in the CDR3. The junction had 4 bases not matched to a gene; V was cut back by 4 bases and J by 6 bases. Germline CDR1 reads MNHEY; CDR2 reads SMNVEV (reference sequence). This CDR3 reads CASSYGQGKTQYF. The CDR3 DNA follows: TGTGCCAGCAGTTATGGACAGGGCAAGACCCAGTACTTC.

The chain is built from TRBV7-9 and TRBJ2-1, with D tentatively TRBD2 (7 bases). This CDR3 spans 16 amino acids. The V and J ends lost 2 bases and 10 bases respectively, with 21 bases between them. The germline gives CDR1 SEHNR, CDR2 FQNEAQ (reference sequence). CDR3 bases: TGTGCCAGCAGCTTACTTGTGGGGGCGGGGGAGCGAGAGCAGTTCTTC. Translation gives CASSLLVGAGEREQFF.

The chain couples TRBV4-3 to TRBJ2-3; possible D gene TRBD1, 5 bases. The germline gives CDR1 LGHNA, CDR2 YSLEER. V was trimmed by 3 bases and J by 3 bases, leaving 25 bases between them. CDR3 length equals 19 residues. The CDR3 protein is CASSQAIGASQVVTDTQYF. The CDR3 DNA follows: TGCGCCAGCAGCCAGGCCATTGGGGCCAGCCAGGTTGTGACAGATACGCAGTATTTT.